One sample yielded the 23 T cell receptor beta chains listed below, sequenced in a study of read filtering for tumor transcriptome and immune sequencing. This library used roughly 400 ng RNA and molecular barcoded adaptors spanning alpha/delta and beta/gamma chains. TCRdb processed the reads anew with MiXCR; each CDR3 protein has one entry. Seen here are roughly 82,000 distinct CDR3 sequences, about 12% observed once, and the top ten hold 15%. The sequencing input was a population of CD138-negative cells sorted from bone marrow. These receptors were obtained from a donor aged 40 or older with multiple myeloma.

This clonotype was picked up many times. The J gene is TRBJ2-1, the V gene TRBV29-1; TRBD2 matches 8 bases. Germline CDR1 is SQVTM and CDR2 is ANQGSEA. The CDR3 length is 14 residues. V trimming: 3 bases; J trimming: 2 bases; junction bases outside the gene matches: 3. CDR3 loop: CSVDLGRAYNEQFF. Here the CDR3 DNA reads TGCAGCGTTGATCTCGGGAGGGCCTACAATGAGCAGTTCTTC.

V usage is TRBV11-2 and J usage is TRBJ2-4; unclear D gene. The CDR3 has 14 residues. The V end was cut by 0 bases, the J end by 0 bases, with 3 bases between. The germline gives CDR1 SGHAT, CDR2 FQNNGV. The CDR3 DNA follows: TGTGCCAGCAGCTTAGACCCAGCCAAAAACATTCAGTACTTC. Protein: CASSLDPAKNIQYF.

Many counts were recorded for this clonotype. The chain uses TRBV6-5 and TRBJ1-1, with D unresolved. Trimming removed 2 bases at V and 3 bases at J, with 10 bases between. The CDR3 spans 14 residues. CDR1 and CDR2 from the germline V gene are MNHEY and SVGAGI. The CDR3, as DNA: TGTGCCAGCAGTTACGGGCGTTGGGACACTGAAGCTTTCTTT. Residues: CASSYGRWDTEAFF.

In regard to this clonotype: A much larger clone differs by one base, so this may be a read error. V is TRBV5-1 and J is TRBJ2-1; D gene ambiguous. Looked up from germline, CDR1 is SGHRS and CDR2 is YFSETQ. The CDR3 has 14 residues. The CDR3 coding sequence is TGCGCCAGCAGCTTGGCGAATTTAGAGAATGAGCGGTTCTTC. This gives the protein CASSLANLENERFF.

This clonotype was recorded only once. Since a much larger clone is just one base distant, this may be a read error. The V call is TRBV5-1, the J call TRBJ1-5; 10 positions match TRBD1. J lost 4 bases, V lost 6 bases, and 7 bases had no gene match. This CDR3 spans 15 amino acids. Germline V CDR1 and CDR2: SGHRS, YFSETQ. The CDR3 coding sequence is TGCGCCAGCAACGAAGGGACAGGGGAAAATCAGCCCCAGCATTTT. It translates to CASNEGTGENQPQHF.

This clonotype was observed a few times. This chain uses TRBV5-1 with TRBJ2-5; 8 bases line up with TRBD1. In germline, CDR1 is SGHRS, CDR2 YFSETQ. Trimming took 4 bases from V and 1 from J; bases not matched to a gene: 3. This CDR3 has 14 residues. CDR3 residues: CASSVDRAQETQYF. For the CDR3, the DNA is TGCGCCAGCAGCGTGGACAGGGCCCAAGAGACCCAGTACTTC.

This clonotype was counted ten times or more. The chain employs TRBV2 and TRBJ2-7; no clear D gene. CDR3 length: 13 amino acids. V shed 2 bases and J shed 7 bases, with 12 bases lying between them. Germline loops: CDR1 SNHLY, CDR2 FYNNEI. CDR3 nucleotides: TGTGCCAGCAGTGAAACACCCTTAGGGGAGCAGTACTTC. It is translated as CASSETPLGEQYF.

This clonotype was detected many times. The chain carries TRBV9 and TRBJ2-3; D is unclear. There are 13 residues in the CDR3. Germline V gene data show CDR1 as SGDLS and CDR2 as YYNGEE. Trimming shortened V by 0 bases and J by 3 bases, and 5 bases separated the two germline ends. CDR3 sequence: CASSVDRTDTQYF. The CDR3 DNA reads as TGTGCCAGCAGCGTAGATCGGACAGATACGCAGTATTTT.

This clonotype was detected many times. The chain joins TRBV10-3 to TRBJ2-3; 13 bases map to TRBD2. With 8 bases clipped from V and 4 bases from J, the junction kept 9 bases outside the gene matches. The CDR3 is 16 residues long. Per the germline V gene, CDR1 is ENHRY and CDR2 is SYGVKD. The CDR3 nucleotides are TGTGCCATCGGACGGACTAGCGGGAGTACTGCAGATACGCAGTATTTT. This sequence encodes CAIGRTSGSTADTQYF.

This clonotype has at least ten counts. The chain has TRBV7-2 and TRBJ1-5; D remains ambiguous. The CDR3 covers 15 residues. Trimming removed 5 bases at V and 3 bases at J, with 14 bases between. Germline CDR1 reads SGHTA; CDR2 reads FQGNSA. CDR3 nucleotide sequence: TGTGCCAGCAGCCCTCCTATCGGTCTCAATCAGCCCCAGCATTTT. Protein sequence: CASSPPIGLNQPQHF. The full variable domain, its missing parts supplied by reference TRBV7-2 and TRBJ1-5, is GAGVSQSPSNKVTEKGKDVELRCDPISGHTALYWYRQSLGQGLEFLIYFQGNSAPDKSGLPSDRFSAERTGGSVSTLTIQRTQQEDSAVYLCASSPPIGLNQPQHFGDGTRLSIL.

This clonotype was detected ten times or more. The chain links TRBV18 to TRBJ1-2; TRBD1 aligns across 8 bases. This CDR3 region has 14 residues. J gave up 5 bases and V 3 bases, and 5 bases lay outside the gene matches. From germline, CDR1 is KGHSH and CDR2 LQKENI. This CDR3 is CASSPGQGRYGYTF. CDR3 bases: TGTGCCAGCTCACCCGGACAGGGCAGATATGGCTACACCTTC.

This clonotype was recorded many times. The chain carries TRBV20-1 and TRBJ1-4, with TRBD1 matching 10 bases. Per germline, CDR1 DFQATT and CDR2 SNEGSKA (reference sequence). After removal of 6 bases from V and 8 bases from J, the junction contained 12 bases not matched to a gene. This CDR3 spans 15 amino acids. CDR3 amino acids: CSAQTADRGSEKLFF. In DNA, the CDR3 is TGCAGTGCCCAGACGGCGGACAGGGGGAGCGAAAAACTGTTTTTT.

This clonotype was seen many times. The rearrangement uses TRBV6-1 and TRBJ2-1; a possible D gene is TRBD1 (5 bases). Germline V gene data show CDR1 as MNHNS and CDR2 as SASEGT. This CDR3 region has 12 residues. Deletions cut 8 bases from V and 4 bases from J, with 9 bases between. The CDR3 sequence is CASGQGYNEQFF. In DNA form, the CDR3 reads TGTGCCAGCGGTCAGGGATACAATGAGCAGTTCTTC.

This clonotype was found many times. In nucleotides, the CDR3 is TGCAGTGCTAGCCCGGGGTTGAATGGAAACACCATATATTTT. Encoded protein: CSASPGLNGNTIYF. The chain carries TRBV20-1 and TRBJ1-3; D gene ambiguous. Germline values: CDR1 DFQATT, CDR2 SNEGSKA (reference sequence). There are 14 residues in the CDR3. V was pared by 3 bases and J by 3 bases, with 12 bases between.

The DNA of the CDR3 is TGCGCCAGCAGCCATCAAGAGCGGGGGTCTAACTATGGCTACACCTTC. Its translation: CASSHQERGSNYGYTF. The rearrangement links TRBV4-1 to TRBJ1-2; perhaps TRBD1 as D (5 bases). The CDR3 covers 16 residues. Deletions cut 3 bases from V and 0 bases from J, with 14 bases between. CDR1 MGHRA and CDR2 YSYEKL come from the germline V gene.

This clonotype was observed many times. The gene calls are TRBV28 and TRBJ2-4; possibly TRBD2 for D (5 bases). There are 16 residues in the CDR3. Germline loops: CDR1 MDHEN, CDR2 SYDVKM. V was shortened by 5 bases and J by 5 bases, with 19 bases between the two germline ends. CDR3 bases: TGTGCCAGCAGTGGTCTTCCGGCACTCGGGGAAAACATTCAGTACTTC. Protein product: CASSGLPALGENIQYF.

This clonotype was seen many times. The V and J genes are TRBV28 and TRBJ2-3, with TRBD1 as a possible D gene (7 bases). Germline V gives CDR1 MDHEN, CDR2 SYDVKM. The CDR3 is 15 amino acids. V was trimmed by 6 bases and J by 5 bases, leaving 18 bases between them. The CDR3 nucleotides read TGTGCCAGCAGCCTCCCAGGGGGGAGCGGAGATACGCAGTATTTT. Translating gives CASSLPGGSGDTQYF.

Many counts were recorded for this clonotype. V is TRBV6-5 and J is TRBJ2-6; tentatively, D is TRBD1 (5 bases). CDR3 length: 18 amino acids. The germline gives CDR1 MNHEY, CDR2 SVGAGI. The ends were cut back, 1 base at V and 2 bases at J, with 15 bases in the middle. CDR3 coding DNA: TGTGCCAGCAGTTACTGGGGATTAGACAGCCCTGGGGCCAACGTCCTGACTTTC. It is translated as CASSYWGLDSPGANVLTF.

This clonotype was seen more than once but under ten times. The V and J genes are TRBV4-2 and TRBJ2-3, with 13 bases matching TRBD2. The length of the CDR3 is 19 residues. V lost 4 bases and J lost 4; bases outside the gene matches: 14. Germline V CDR1 and CDR2: LGHNA, YNFKEQ. CDR3 nucleotides: TGTGCCAGCAGCCGGCCCCCGGGACTAGCGGGATATCGGGCAGATACGCAGTATTTT. Protein: CASSRPPGLAGYRADTQYF.

Remarks on this clonotype: A read error may explain this, as a much larger clone is one base away. This sequence joins TRBV9 and TRBJ2-5, with 9 bases that match TRBD2. Per the germline V gene, CDR1 is SGDLS and CDR2 is YYNGEE. This CDR3 comprises 16 residues. With V trimmed by 0 bases and J by 0 bases, 3 bases remained unmatched. Here the CDR3 reads CASSVDSGSHQETQYF. As DNA, the CDR3 is TGTGCCAGCAGCGTAGATAGCGGGAGCCACCAAGAGACCCAGTACTTC.

This clonotype was observed at least ten times. V is TRBV5-1 and J is TRBJ2-3; D not certain. V was clipped by 0 bases and J by 1 base, with 6 bases between them. Germline values: CDR1 SGHRS, CDR2 YFSETQ. This CDR3 region has 14 residues. The chain's CDR3 is CASSLVGRTDTQYF. The CDR3 DNA reads TGCGCCAGCAGCTTGGTTGGCCGCACAGATACGCAGTATTTT.

This clonotype was seen ten or more times. The V call is TRBV7-9, the J call TRBJ1-1; the D gene is possibly TRBD1 (5 bases). The germline V gene encodes CDR1 SEHNR and CDR2 FQNEAQ (reference sequence). Trimming took off 8 bases at V and 3 bases at J, with 13 bases between the two ends. The CDR3 is 13 amino acids. The CDR3 DNA is TGTGCCAGCGGGTTACAGGAGGACACTGAAGCTTTCTTT. This gives the protein CASGLQEDTEAFF.

This clonotype was detected many times. The V gene is TRBV5-4, the J gene TRBJ2-2; 9 bases align to TRBD1. V shed 2 bases, J shed 1 base, and the junction held 12 bases outside the gene matches. Germline assignment: CDR1 SGHNT and CDR2 YYREEE (reference sequence). CDR3 length: 19 amino acids. Here the CDR3 DNA reads TGTGCCAGCAGCTTAGATCAAGACCCGGGACAGGGGAACACCGGGGAGCTGTTTTTT. Translation gives CASSLDQDPGQGNTGELFF.